Below are 12 T cell receptor beta chains sequenced from a single sample in a study of identical twins. TCRdb processed the 5' RACE reads anew with MiXCR; each CDR3 protein has one entry. This sample carries under 300,000 distinct CDR3 sequences, approximately 12% of them seen once, and the ten largest clones take about 4.1%. This sample also belongs to another study, concerning yellow fever vaccine responses in identical twins.

Sequenced input: memory (CD45RO+) T cells sorted from blood. The receptors originated from a woman between 18 and 29 years old in good health.

This clonotype has ten or more counts. The chain has TRBV7-8 and TRBJ2-3; 7 bases align to TRBD2. The length of the CDR3 is 16 residues. V gave up 5 bases and J gave up 6 bases; unmatched junction bases: 14. CDR1 is SGHVS, CDR2 FQNEAQ, per germline. The CDR3 region has the DNA TGTGCCAGCAGCCTCCTGGGGGGAGGGCCGGGTGATACGCAGTATTTT. This sequence encodes CASSLLGGGPGDTQYF.

This clonotype came up a few times. The rearrangement joins TRBV15 to TRBJ2-3; 9 nucleotides match TRBD2. V dropped 1 base and J dropped 4; count of bases not matched to a gene: 6. The CDR3 runs to 16 residues. CDR1 LNHNV and CDR2 YYDKDF come from the germline V gene (reference sequence). The CDR3 DNA reads as TGTGCCACCAGCAGAGTGGCGGGGGGGGGGTCAGATACGCAGTATTTT. Its protein is CATSRVAGGGSDTQYF.

This clonotype was seen only a few times. The V and J genes are TRBV20-1 and TRBJ2-7, with 14 bases that match TRBD2. V lost 6 bases and J lost 7; bases outside the gene matches: 11. Germline V CDR1 and CDR2: DFQATT, SNEGSKA (reference sequence). CDR3 length equals 15 residues. CDR3 bases: TGCAGTGCAGATGGACTAGCGGGAGGCTTGTGGGAGCAGTACTTC. This sequence encodes CSADGLAGGLWEQYF.

This clonotype was counted ten times or more. This sequence joins TRBV29-1 and TRBJ2-5; tentatively, D is TRBD1 (5 bases). CDR1 is SQVTM, CDR2 ANQGSEA, per germline. The V end lost 7 bases, the J end lost 2 bases, and 11 bases lay between the germline ends. CDR3 size: 12 residues. CDR3 amino acids: CSAYGHQETQYF. In DNA, the CDR3 is TGCAGCGCTTACGGACATCAAGAGACCCAGTACTTC.

The V call is TRBV20-1, the J call TRBJ2-3; TRBD2 matches at 9 bases. The CDR3 totals 13 residues. The junction had 4 bases not matched to a gene; V was cut back by 5 bases and J by 4 bases. The germline gives CDR1 DFQATT, CDR2 SNEGSKA (reference sequence). CDR3 protein: CSAPWTSADTQYF. In nucleotides, the CDR3 is TGCAGTGCTCCCTGGACTAGCGCAGATACGCAGTATTTT.

This clonotype turned up a few times. The germline gene is not matched at one end of the junction; a read error may be the cause. The chain employs TRBV4-3 and TRBJ2-5; possible D gene TRBD2, 6 bases. This CDR3 contains 16 residues. Germline loops: CDR1 LGHNA, CDR2 YSLEER. The CDR3 is CASSQAGTGEGETQYF. The DNA for the CDR3 is TGCGCCAGCAGTCAAGCCGGAACGGGAGAGGGAGAGACCCAGTACTTC.

A note on this clonotype: A much larger clone is a single base away; this may be a read error. V is TRBV6-4 and J is TRBJ2-2; no clear D gene. Germline-derived CDR1 and CDR2 are MRHNA and SNTAGT. V lost 0 bases and J lost 9, with 11 bases in between. CDR3 length: 14 residues. CDR3 sequence reads: CASSDSIESRELFF. CDR3 DNA sequence: TGTGCCAGCAGTGACTCGATAGAGTCCAGGGAGCTGTTTTTT.

The chain is built from TRBV6-2 or TRBV6-3 and TRBJ2-5, with TRBD2 matching over 8 bases. Germline lookup yields CDR1 MNHEY and CDR2 SVGEGT. Trimming removed 6 bases from V and 5 bases from J; junction bases left unmatched: 8. The CDR3 sequence is 14 residues long. In DNA form, the CDR3 reads TGTGCCAGCAGGGGAGCGGGAGAGCAGGAGACCCAGTACTTC. It translates to CASRGAGEQETQYF.

The chain links TRBV24-1 to TRBJ1-2, with D possibly TRBD1 on 5 matching bases. CDR3 length: 14 amino acids. V lost 1 base, J lost 12 bases, and 17 bases lay in between. Germline CDR1 and CDR2: KGHDR and SFDVKD. The CDR3 DNA is TGTGCCACCAGTGATTTTGACAGCCAGGTCTCTCACACCTTC. Amino acids: CATSDFDSQVSHTF.

This clonotype has a count of ten or more. The rearrangement joins TRBV29-1 to TRBJ2-7; D gene ambiguous. Germline V gene lookup returns CDR1 SQVTM and CDR2 ANQGSEA. The V gene lost 1 base and the J gene lost 5 bases, with 15 bases spanning the gap. There are 14 residues in the CDR3. The CDR3 sequence: CSVEAPDGVHEQYF. The CDR3 DNA sequence: TGCAGCGTTGAAGCCCCGGACGGAGTCCACGAGCAGTACTTC.

This clonotype has more than one count but fewer than ten. This chain joins TRBV6-2 or TRBV6-3 and TRBJ2-6; 9 bases align to TRBD1. CDR1 and CDR2 (germline): MNHEY, SVGEGT. This CDR3 is built from 17 residues. The junction had 6 bases not matched to a gene; V was cut back by 5 bases and J by 1 base. Here the CDR3 DNA reads TGTGCCAGCAGTAAGACAGGGGGAATATCTGGGGCCAACGTCCTGACTTTC. Encoded protein: CASSKTGGISGANVLTF.

At least ten counts were recorded for this clonotype. The chain carries TRBV12-3 or TRBV12-4 and TRBJ2-2; D assignment may be TRBD1 or TRBD2 (6 bases each). The CDR3 totals 14 residues. Trimming pared 9 bases from V and 6 bases from J, leaving 17 bases between. CDR3 nucleotide sequence: TGTGCCAGTGGCAGCTTCGGGGGCGCCGGGGAGCTGTTTTTT. This encodes CASGSFGGAGELFF.